These 30 T cell receptor beta chains share one sample of origin, sequenced in a study of shared clonotypes between healthy human individuals. Repertoires were generated with immunoSEQ multiplex PCR, while TCRdb's copy carries only in-frame clones and drops some. The repertoire holds 1 million to 1.3 million clones, 78% seen once, with 0.6% to 0.75% in the top ten. Input material: memory CD4+ T cells from PBMCs. Subset: CD45RA-negative fraction. Receptor source: a young man in good health. Some clones in this sample may be carry-over from other donors' samples.

In its sample, this clone was seen once. Additional DNA sequences in this sample encode the identical CDR3. The rearrangement joins TRBV10-3 to TRBJ1-2; D ambiguous. Deletions cut 4 bases from V and 0 bases from J, with 3 bases between. The CDR3 consists of 12 residues. Germline CDR1 and CDR2: ENHRY and SYGVKD. CDR3: CAISGPNYGYTF. CDR3 bases: TGTGCCATCAGTGGGCCTAACTATGGCTACACCTTC.

The rearrangement links TRBV7-8 to TRBJ2-1; TRBD2 matches at 7 bases. CDR1 and CDR2 from the germline V gene are SGHVS and FQNEAQ. The CDR3 covers 16 residues. Trimming removed 5 bases from V and 7 bases from J; junction bases left unmatched: 14. CDR3 DNA: TGTGCCAGCAGCGCCCTCGGACTAGGCAGGGCTAATGAGCAGTTCTTC. Protein: CASSALGLGRANEQFF.

The chain uses TRBV7-8 and TRBJ2-7, with unresolved D. This CDR3 is built from 12 residues. The germline V and J ends were trimmed by 3 bases and 8 bases, with 11 bases remaining between them. Germline CDR1 SGHVS, CDR2 FQNEAQ. The CDR3 protein is CASSFELGQQYF. As DNA, the CDR3 is TGTGCCAGCAGCTTCGAACTCGGCCAGCAGTACTTC. Complete variable domain (other parts from reference TRBV7-8 and TRBJ2-7): GAGVSQSPRYKVAKRGQDVALRCDPISGHVSLFWYQQALGQGPEFLTYFQNEAQLDKSGLPSDRFFAERPEGSVSTLKIQRTQQEDSAVYLCASSFELGQQYFGPGTRLTVT.

The rearrangement uses TRBV27 and TRBJ2-7; D might be TRBD1 (8 bases). Trimming cost V 5 bases and J 3 bases, with 20 bases left between them. This CDR3 spans 16 amino acids. Germline assignment: CDR1 MNHEY and CDR2 SMNVEV (reference sequence). CDR3: CASSRQGRDGGYEQYF. The CDR3 nucleotides are TGTGCCAGCAGTCGACAGGGGAGGGACGGAGGCTACGAGCAGTACTTC.

This clone was observed once. The chain links TRBV28 to TRBJ2-7; TRBD2 might be the D (6 bases). Per germline, CDR1 MDHEN and CDR2 SYDVKM. The V end lost 6 bases, the J end lost 4 bases, and 10 bases lay between the germline ends. The CDR3 runs to 12 residues. CDR3 protein: CASRGLQYEQYF. In DNA, the CDR3 is TGTGCCAGCAGGGGACTTCAATACGAGCAGTACTTC. Full variable domain (remainder filled in from reference TRBV28 and TRBJ2-7): DVKVTQSSRYLVKRTGEKVFLECVQDMDHENMFWYRQDPGLGLRLIYFSYDVKMKEKGDIPEGYSVSREKKERFSLILESASTNQTSMYLCASRGLQYEQYFGPGTRLTVT.

The chain combines TRBV5-8 with TRBJ1-5; TRBD1 is a possible D gene (6 bases). The CDR3 runs to 17 residues. Germline CDR1 is SGHTS and CDR2 is YDEGEE. Trimming stripped 0 bases from V and 2 bases from J, with 15 bases between. In DNA, the CDR3 is TGTGCCAGCAGCTTGGATCTGGGGGGCGGCGGCAATCAGCCCCAGCATTTT. As protein: CASSLDLGGGGNQPQHF. The variable domain in full, completed from reference TRBV5-8 and TRBJ1-5, reads EAGVTQSPTHLIKTRGQQATLRCSPISGHTSVYWYQQALGLGLQFLLWYDEGEERNRGNFPPRFSGRQFPNYSSELNVNALELEDSALYLCASSLDLGGGGNQPQHFGDGTRLSIL.

This clone was counted only a few times. This sequence joins TRBV7-9 and TRBJ1-1; 7 bases line up with TRBD1. There are 15 residues in the CDR3. V shed 5 bases, J shed 5 bases, and the junction held 11 bases outside the gene matches. In germline, CDR1 is SEHNR, CDR2 FQNEAQ (reference sequence). The CDR3 sequence is CASSDRQGVETEAFF. DNA of the CDR3: TGTGCCAGCAGCGACAGACAGGGTGTCGAGACTGAAGCTTTCTTT.

This clone was seen more than once but under ten times. The chain has TRBV18 and TRBJ1-5, with unresolved D. Germline-derived CDR1 and CDR2 are KGHSH and LQKENI. The CDR3 spans 12 residues. Trimming cost V 2 bases and J 7 bases, with 6 bases left between them. CDR3 amino acids: CASSPGWQPQHF. As DNA, the CDR3 is TGTGCCAGCTCACCAGGATGGCAGCCCCAGCATTTT. The whole variable domain, remainder taken from reference TRBV18 and TRBJ1-5, is NAGVMQNPRHLVRRRGQEARLRCSPMKGHSHVYWYRQLPEEGLKFMVYLQKENIIDESGMPKERFSAEFPKEGPSILRIQQVVRGDSAAYFCASSPGWQPQHFGDGTRLSIL.

This clone turned up a few times. V and J are TRBV6-5 and TRBJ1-1; D perhaps matches TRBD1 (5 bases). CDR1 is MNHEY and CDR2 is SVGAGI in the germline V gene. CDR3 length: 14 amino acids. V was pared by 0 bases and J by 7 bases, with 12 bases between. The CDR3 DNA follows: TGTGCCAGCAGTTACTCGAAGGGGCGAGATGAAGCTTTCTTT. As protein: CASSYSKGRDEAFF.

The chain joins TRBV4-1 to TRBJ2-3, with D hard to call. The CDR3 consists of 14 residues. Deletions cut 4 bases from V and 0 bases from J, with 8 bases between. Looked up from germline, CDR1 is MGHRA and CDR2 is YSYEKL. The CDR3 DNA is TGCGCCAGCAGCCTCCGGAGTAGCACAGATACGCAGTATTTT. It encodes CASSLRSSTDTQYF.

This clone was counted only a few times. J is TRBJ1-2 and V is TRBV6-1, with a possible D match to TRBD1 (5 bases). The V and J ends lost 4 bases and 6 bases respectively, with 9 bases between them. Germline loops: CDR1 MNHNS, CDR2 SASEGT. The CDR3 sequence is 12 residues long. The CDR3: CASSVGGDGYTF. CDR3 sequence (DNA): TGTGCCAGCAGTGTCGGGGGAGATGGCTACACCTTC.

On this clone itself: The sample has other DNA sequences that encode this CDR3 too. The rearrangement joins TRBV6-6 to TRBJ2-1; D is undetermined. V lost 6 bases, J lost 7 bases, and 16 bases lay in between. Looked up from germline, CDR1 is MNHNY and CDR2 is SVGAGI (reference sequence). The CDR3 has 14 amino acids. For the CDR3, the DNA is TGTGCCAGCAGCTATCTAAGGGATTCGAATGAGCAGTTCTTC. Its translation: CASSYLRDSNEQFF.

The chain employs TRBV6-5 and TRBJ1-3; D is perhaps TRBD1 (6 bases). Trimming shortened V by 6 bases and J by 2 bases, and 11 bases separated the two germline ends. Germline V CDR1 and CDR2: MNHEY, SVGAGI. This CDR3 has 14 residues. CDR3 sequence reads: CASRTTGTGNTIYF. In DNA form, the CDR3 reads TGTGCCAGCAGGACAACAGGGACTGGAAACACCATATATTTT.

The sample holds one count of this clone. The rearrangement uses TRBV7-3 and TRBJ2-3; the D gene is possibly TRBD1 (5 bases). The CDR3 contains 12 residues. Looked up from germline, CDR1 is SGHTA and CDR2 is FQGTGA. The CDR3 region has the DNA TGTGCGGCAGGGTTTCATGTAGATACGCAGTATTTT. It codes for CAAGFHVDTQYF.

This chain uses TRBV14 with TRBJ2-6; no firm D call. Deletions cut 5 bases from V and 4 bases from J, with 9 bases between. The CDR3 is 14 residues long. Germline V gene data show CDR1 as SGHDN and CDR2 as FVKESK. This CDR3 is CASSTSSGANVLTF. In DNA form, the CDR3 reads TGTGCCAGCAGCACAAGTTCGGGGGCCAACGTCCTGACTTTC.

The gene calls are TRBV5-1 and TRBJ2-2; 10 bases match TRBD1. The CDR3 extends over 16 amino acids. Germline V gives CDR1 SGHRS, CDR2 YFSETQ. V gave up 4 bases and J gave up 8 bases; unmatched junction bases: 11. DNA of the CDR3: TGCGCCAGCAGCCCCCGGGACAGGGGCCGTGGTGGGGAGCTGTTTTTT. This encodes CASSPRDRGRGGELFF.

This clone was detected a few times. The chain carries TRBV28 and TRBJ2-7; 13 bases fit TRBD2. V shed 6 bases, J shed 2 bases, and the junction held 1 base outside the gene matches. Germline V gene lookup returns CDR1 MDHEN and CDR2 SYDVKM. The CDR3 loop spans 14 amino acids. This chain's CDR3 is CASRGTSGTYEQYF. The CDR3 DNA reads TGTGCCAGCAGGGGGACTAGCGGGACCTACGAGCAGTACTTC.

CDR3 sequence (DNA): TGTGCCAGCAGTTTGGAAATCGGGTTCTCCTACGAGCAGTACTTC. This translates into CASSLEIGFSYEQYF. V and J are TRBV27 and TRBJ2-7; D is uncertain. The V end lost 3 bases, the J end lost 0 bases, and 12 bases lay between the germline ends. The CDR3 covers 15 residues. The germline gives CDR1 MNHEY, CDR2 SMNVEV (reference sequence).

The chain links TRBV7-2 to TRBJ2-5, with 16 bases that match TRBD2. CDR1 and CDR2 from the germline V gene are SGHTA and FQGNSA. Trimming removed 5 bases from V and 5 bases from J; junction bases left unmatched: 8. This CDR3 comprises 17 residues. CDR3 DNA sequence: TGTGCCAGCAGCATGGGACTAGCGGGAGGGCTGGGGGAGACCCAGTACTTC. It codes for CASSMGLAGGLGETQYF.

This clone was observed a single time. A much larger clone is a single base away; this may be a read error. The chain joins TRBV7-7 to TRBJ2-2; D call uncertain. This CDR3 is 12 amino acids long. Germline CDR1 SSHAT, CDR2 FNYEAQ (reference sequence). Trimming pared 2 bases from V and 5 bases from J, leaving 3 bases between. The CDR3 DNA reads as TGTGCCAGCAGCTTAAATACCGGGGAGCTGTTTTTT. Translating gives CASSLNTGELFF.

This clone was seen ten or more times. This rearrangement joins TRBV28 to TRBJ1-1; D gene ambiguous. The CDR3 extends over 14 amino acids. Germline CDR1 is MDHEN and CDR2 is SYDVKM. V lost 6 bases and J lost 5, with 16 bases in between. The CDR3 loop reads CASSLNTAVTEAFF. The CDR3 DNA reads TGTGCCAGCAGCCTTAATACGGCGGTAACTGAAGCTTTCTTT.

About this clone itself: With only one base between it and a far larger clone, this is likely a read error. Other nucleotide sequences from this sample produce the same CDR3. The V and J genes are TRBV6-1 and TRBJ2-2; a possible D gene is TRBD2 (5 bases). CDR1 is MNHNS and CDR2 is SASEGT in the germline V gene. The CDR3 has 13 amino acids. CDR3 sequence reads: CASSTLRHGELFF. DNA of the CDR3: TGTGCCAGCAGTACCCTCAGGCACGGGGAGTTGTTTTTT.

V and J are TRBV2 and TRBJ2-5; 8 nucleotides align to TRBD2. Trimming took 2 bases from V and 4 from J; bases not matched to a gene: 9. CDR3 length: 16 residues. Germline V gene lookup returns CDR1 SNHLY and CDR2 FYNNEI. The CDR3 region is CASSEMAGGRRETQYF. The CDR3 nucleotides read TGTGCCAGCAGTGAAATGGCGGGAGGAAGACGAGAGACCCAGTACTTC.

CDR3 loop: CASSRYTIYF. CDR3 DNA: TGTGCCAGCAGCAGGTACACCATATATTTT. The chain is built from TRBV2 and TRBJ1-3, with D unresolved. V shed 6 bases and J shed 8 bases, with 5 bases lying between them. Germline CDR1 and CDR2: SNHLY and FYNNEI. This CDR3 is built from 10 residues.

On this clone itself: A much more abundant neighbour one base away suggests this may be a read error. The chain is built from TRBV7-9 and TRBJ1-1, with TRBD1 identical over 7 bases. The V segment lost 4 bases and the J segment 4 bases; nucleotides outside the gene matches: 21. The CDR3 consists of 19 residues. CDR1 and CDR2 (germline): SEHNR, FQNEAQ (reference sequence). As DNA, the CDR3 is TGTGCCAGCAGCTCACCGAGTGAGGGGGCGCGGACCCTAAGCACTGAAGCTTTCTTT. Its protein is CASSSPSEGARTLSTEAFF.

The chain links TRBV5-1 to TRBJ2-1; the match to TRBD1 covers 11 bases. This CDR3 is built from 17 residues. The germline V gene encodes CDR1 SGHRS and CDR2 YFSETQ. Losses at the gene ends were 0 bases for V and 9 bases for J; bases not matched to a gene: 11. The CDR3 DNA reads TGCGCCAGCAGCTTGGGACCTATAGGACAGGGGGCTGGTGAGCAGTTCTTC. This gives the protein CASSLGPIGQGAGEQFF.

CDR3 residues: CASSQGQGDTQYF. DNA for the CDR3: TGTGCCAGCAGCCAGGGACAGGGAGATACGCAGTATTTT. The chain employs TRBV7-3 and TRBJ2-3, with 9 bases lining up with TRBD1. The CDR3 totals 13 residues. Germline V CDR1 and CDR2: SGHTA, FQGTGA. The J segment lost 5 bases and the V segment lost 5 bases, leaving 2 bases of the junction unmatched.

CDR3 sequence: CASSYTGTGVYEQYF. The CDR3 DNA follows: TGTGCCAGCAGTTACACTGGGACAGGGGTCTACGAGCAGTACTTC. The chain uses TRBV6-5 and TRBJ2-7; 10 nucleotides agree with TRBD1. V trimming: 2 bases; J trimming: 3 bases; junction bases outside the gene matches: 4. The germline V gene has CDR1 MNHEY and CDR2 SVGAGI. The length of the CDR3 is 15 residues.

The V and J genes are TRBV4-1 and TRBJ1-2; D call uncertain. V was shortened by 4 bases and J by 3 bases, with 12 bases between the two germline ends. The CDR3 has 14 amino acids. Germline values: CDR1 MGHRA, CDR2 YSYEKL. CDR3 sequence (DNA): TGCGCCAGCAGCCGAGGACCGATTGACTATGGCTACACCTTC. Translating it yields CASSRGPIDYGYTF.

J is TRBJ1-1 and V is TRBV2; D perhaps matches TRBD1 (5 bases). Germline-derived CDR1 and CDR2 are SNHLY and FYNNEI. This CDR3 has 15 amino acids. V dropped 3 bases and J dropped 3 bases, with 14 bases sitting between them. DNA of the CDR3: TGTGCCAGCAGTGAGTCGGGCGGGGGGTACACTGAAGCTTTCTTT. This codes for CASSESGGGYTEAFF.